This passage covers 2 T cell receptor beta chains from one sample sequenced in a study of blood T cell repertoires in COVID-19. Sequenced by immunoSEQ multiplex PCR; TCRdb stores in-frame clones only, minus some. The table records some 150,000 clones, roughly 90% of them present only once. Sequencing was done on a sample of peripheral blood. Receptors originate from a human donor in a cohort sampled during active COVID-19.

This sequence joins TRBV30 and TRBJ1-1, with D unresolved. Germline assignment: CDR1 GTSNPN and CDR2 SVGIG (reference sequence). Between the trimmed V and J ends, which lost 2 bases and 8 bases, there was a span of 9 bases. The length of the CDR3 is 11 residues. CDR3 residues: CAWSLAREAFF. CDR3 DNA sequence: TGTGCCTGGAGTTTAGCCCGGGAAGCTTTCTTT.

CDR3 amino acids: CASRPDRANEQFF. In nucleotides, the CDR3 is TGTGCCAGCAGGCCCGACAGGGCCAATGAGCAGTTCTTC. The J gene is TRBJ2-1, the V gene TRBV27; 7 positions agree with TRBD1. The CDR3 runs to 13 residues. Germline V CDR1 and CDR2: MNHEY, SMNVEV (reference sequence). After removal of 6 bases from V and 6 bases from J, the junction contained 5 bases not matched to a gene.